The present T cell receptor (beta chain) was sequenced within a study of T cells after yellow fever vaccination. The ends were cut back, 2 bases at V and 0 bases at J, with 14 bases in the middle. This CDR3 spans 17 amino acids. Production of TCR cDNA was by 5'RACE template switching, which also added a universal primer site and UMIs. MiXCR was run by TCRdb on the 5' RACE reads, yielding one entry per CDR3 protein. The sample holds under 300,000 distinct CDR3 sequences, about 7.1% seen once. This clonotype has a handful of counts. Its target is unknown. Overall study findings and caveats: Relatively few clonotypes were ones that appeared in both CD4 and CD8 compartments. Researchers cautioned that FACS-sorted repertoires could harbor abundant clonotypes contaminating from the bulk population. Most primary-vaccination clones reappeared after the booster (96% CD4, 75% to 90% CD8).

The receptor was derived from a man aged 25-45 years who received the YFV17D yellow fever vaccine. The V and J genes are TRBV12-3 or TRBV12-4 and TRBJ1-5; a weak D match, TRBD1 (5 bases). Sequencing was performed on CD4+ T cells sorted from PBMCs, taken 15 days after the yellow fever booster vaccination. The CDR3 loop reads CASSLWPGRSSNQPQHF. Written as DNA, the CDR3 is TGTGCCAGCAGTTTATGGCCGGGGCGCAGTAGCAATCAGCCCCAGCATTTT.